The next 31 T cell receptor beta chains were all read from a single sample in a study of T-cell reconstitution after alpha-beta-depleted transplantation in children. Library preparation (for TCRbeta) was performed with unique molecular identifiers. From the PCR reads, TCRdb called clonotypes with MiXCR, one entry per CDR3 protein. The data hold 450,000 to 600,000 distinct CDR3 sequences, with more than 9% observed a single time. The material was PBMCs, obtained before TCRalphabeta/CD19-depleted stem cell transplant. Source of these receptors: a child aged 2 to 10 with inherited bone marrow failure, due to receive a stem cell transplant.

The sample holds many counts of this clonotype. The chain uses TRBV7-2 and TRBJ2-5, with TRBD2 matching 9 bases. The trim removed 6 bases at V and 4 bases at J, leaving 6 bases unmatched. The germline CDR1 and CDR2 sequences are SGHTA and FQGNSA. The CDR3 has 14 amino acids. The CDR3 DNA follows: TGTGCCAGCAGTGGGACTAGCTTACGAGAGACCCAGTACTTC. Amino acid sequence: CASSGTSLRETQYF.

In this sample, this clonotype turned up a few times. The CDR3 loop reads CAIRGRASDYGYTF. In DNA, the CDR3 is TGTGCCATCAGGGGACGGGCCAGTGATTATGGCTACACCTTC. This chain links TRBV10-3 with TRBJ1-2, with D maybe TRBD1 (5 bases). In germline, CDR1 is ENHRY, CDR2 SYGVKD. V lost 6 bases and J lost 5, with 16 bases in between. The CDR3 is 14 residues long.

This clonotype was counted at least ten times. The V and J genes are TRBV11-2 and TRBJ1-4; D perhaps matches TRBD1 (5 bases). With 7 bases removed from V and 0 bases from J, the gap between germline ends came to 15 bases. Germline CDR1 and CDR2: SGHAT and FQNNGV. CDR3 length equals 16 residues. The CDR3 spells CASTPGGAATNEKLFF. Here the CDR3 DNA reads TGTGCCAGCACCCCAGGCGGGGCAGCAACTAATGAAAAACTGTTTTTT.

The chain couples TRBV20-1 to TRBJ1-5; D is perhaps TRBD1 (6 bases). CDR3 length: 15 amino acids. The germline gives CDR1 DFQATT, CDR2 SNEGSKA (reference sequence). Trimming pared 6 bases from V and 0 bases from J, leaving 15 bases between. Written as DNA, the CDR3 is TGCAGTGCCCCGAAGGGGGGGACTAGCAATCAGCCCCAGCATTTT. As protein: CSAPKGGTSNQPQHF.

This clonotype has ten or more counts. The chain recombines TRBV20-1 with TRBJ1-5; the D is unclear. V lost 6 bases to trimming and J lost 7 bases, with 16 bases between them. Germline CDR1 and CDR2: DFQATT and SNEGSKA (reference sequence). CDR3 length: 13 amino acids. CDR3 in amino acids: CSAINLLGQPQHF. CDR3 nucleotide sequence: TGCAGTGCAATTAATCTGTTAGGGCAGCCCCAGCATTTT.

As to this clonotype: It may be a read error: a sequence one base away is much more abundant. The V gene is TRBV10-3, the J gene TRBJ2-4, with a weak D call TRBD1 (5 bases). V was trimmed by 5 bases and J by 0 bases, leaving 20 bases between them. Germline CDR1 reads ENHRY; CDR2 reads SYGVKD. The CDR3 loop spans 18 amino acids. CDR3 bases: TGTGCCATCAGTTTCCCTAAACAGGACCACATAGCCAAAAACATTCAGTACTTC. Translated: CAISFPKQDHIAKNIQYF.

This clonotype was seen many times. The chain combines TRBV7-9 with TRBJ1-1; TRBD1 matches at 7 bases. The CDR3 consists of 17 residues. Losses at the gene ends were 1 base for V and 0 bases for J; bases not matched to a gene: 8. Germline CDR1 reads SEHNR; CDR2 reads FQNEAQ (reference sequence). CDR3 nucleotides: TGTGCCAGCAGCTTAGGTCTCGTGGGACAGATGAACACTGAAGCTTTCTTT. Residues: CASSLGLVGQMNTEAFF.

This clonotype occurred a few times. The chain combines TRBV20-1 with TRBJ2-1; D is ambiguous. The CDR3 is made up of 11 amino acids. Germline assignment: CDR1 DFQATT and CDR2 SNEGSKA (reference sequence). V gave up 2 bases and J gave up 9 bases, with 8 bases separating them. This chain's CDR3 is CSARIVTEQFF. CDR3 DNA sequence: TGCAGTGCTAGAATAGTCACTGAGCAGTTCTTC.

The chain carries TRBV4-3 and TRBJ2-7, with D hard to call. Trimming took 0 bases from V and 4 from J, leaving 13 bases between them. CDR1 is LGHNA and CDR2 is YSLEER in the germline V gene. CDR3 length: 15 residues. The DNA of the CDR3 is TGCGCCAGCAGCCAAGATTACGACGGCGGTTACGAGCAGTACTTC. This codes for CASSQDYDGGYEQYF.

The sample holds many counts of this clonotype. This chain's CDR3 is CAISEWSNEQFF. The DNA of the CDR3 is TGTGCCATCAGTGAGTGGTCTAATGAGCAGTTCTTC. The J gene is TRBJ2-1, the V gene TRBV10-3; D gene unclear. Germline V gene sequence: CDR1 ENHRY, CDR2 SYGVKD. This CDR3 has 12 residues. V dropped 1 base and J dropped 7 bases, with 5 bases sitting between them.

This clonotype was found many times. J is TRBJ2-7 and V is TRBV25-1; D perhaps matches TRBD1 (6 bases). Germline-derived CDR1 and CDR2 are MGHDK and SYGVNS. Trimming stripped 6 bases from V and 6 bases from J, with 15 bases between. The CDR3 has 13 amino acids. The CDR3 reads CASSGQNLREQYF. CDR3 bases: TGTGCCAGCAGCGGACAGAACCTACGCGAGCAGTACTTC.

This clonotype was counted many times. The rearrangement links TRBV3-1 to TRBJ2-7; no definite D call. Trimming removed 4 bases from V and 9 bases from J, with 25 bases in between. In germline, CDR1 is LGHDT, CDR2 YNNKEL (reference sequence). This CDR3 contains 16 residues. The CDR3 loop reads CASSPSRAFTPGGQYF. The CDR3 nucleotides are TGTGCCAGCAGCCCCTCCCGGGCCTTTACCCCAGGCGGGCAGTACTTC.

This clonotype has only a few counts. The CDR3 loop reads CASIGGTYEQYF. CDR3 nucleotide sequence: TGTGCCAGCATCGGGGGTACCTACGAGCAGTACTTC. The gene calls are TRBV6-2 or TRBV6-3 and TRBJ2-7; D possibly corresponds to TRBD2 (6 bases). This CDR3 is 12 amino acids long. V lost 7 bases and J lost 2, with 9 bases in between. Looked up from germline, CDR1 is MNHEY and CDR2 is SVGEGT.

Of note for this clonotype: A much larger clonotype is one base distant, so this may be a read error. V gene TRBV12-3 or TRBV12-4 combines with J gene TRBJ1-5; the D is unclear. The CDR3 length is 12 residues. The CDR3 protein is CASSSSHQPRHF. DNA of the CDR3: TGTGCCAGCAGTTCCTCCCATCAGCCCCGGCATTTT.

This clonotype was seen many times. The CDR3 bases are TGCAGTGCTTTGGAGAATAGCGACGTGCAGTTCTTC. It specifies CSALENSDVQFF. The chain employs TRBV20-1 and TRBJ2-1, with D possibly being TRBD2 (5 bases). CDR1 and CDR2 (germline): DFQATT, SNEGSKA (reference sequence). V shed 5 bases and J shed 12 bases, with 17 bases lying between them. The CDR3 loop spans 12 amino acids.

Note on this clonotype: A single base separates this from a much larger clone, so it may be a read error. The V gene is TRBV4-1, the J gene TRBJ2-1; D is ambiguous. The CDR3 length is 13 residues. Per germline, CDR1 MGHRA and CDR2 YSYEKL. The ends were cut back, 0 bases at V and 5 bases at J, with 5 bases in the middle. The CDR3 loop is CASSQDNHNEQFF. CDR3 sequence (DNA): TGCGCCAGCAGCCAAGATAACCACAATGAGCAGTTCTTC.

The rearrangement uses TRBV12-3 or TRBV12-4 and TRBJ2-4; 10 nucleotides align to TRBD2. This CDR3 comprises 17 residues. The V and J ends lost 5 bases and 5 bases, in that order; junction bases with no gene match: 12. In DNA, the CDR3 is TGTGCCAGCAGTCAGAGACGGACTAGCGGCAACGAAAACATTCAGTACTTC. It is translated as CASSQRRTSGNENIQYF.

This clonotype was observed at least ten times. The chain carries TRBV9 and TRBJ2-7; 9 bases are a match to TRBD2. This CDR3 region has 16 residues. Trimming at V came to 0 bases and at J to 5 bases, leaving 9 bases not matched to a gene. The germline CDR1 and CDR2 sequences are SGDLS and YYNGEE. The CDR3 sequence is CASSVGGASGINEQYF. CDR3 DNA sequence: TGTGCCAGCAGCGTAGGTGGGGCTAGCGGGATCAACGAGCAGTACTTC.

The table lists this clonotype with many counts. The V gene is TRBV4-3, the J gene TRBJ2-7, with D possibly matching TRBD2 (6 bases). The CDR3 covers 15 residues. CDR1 and CDR2 (germline): LGHNA, YSLEER. The V end lost 2 bases, the J end lost 2 bases, and 13 bases lay between the germline ends. Written as DNA, the CDR3 is TGCGCCAGCAGCCAAAACGTTGGCGGGACCTACGAGCAGTACTTC. Translation: CASSQNVGGTYEQYF.

The rearrangement uses TRBV7-9 and TRBJ2-7, with a tentative D call TRBD1 (6 bases). This CDR3 has 14 residues. The V and J ends lost 5 bases and 6 bases respectively, with 17 bases between them. Germline CDR1 and CDR2: SEHNR and FQNEAQ (reference sequence). CDR3 in amino acids: CASSNSPTGLEQYF. The DNA for the CDR3 is TGTGCCAGCAGCAACTCACCGACAGGACTCGAGCAGTACTTC. The full variable domain, its missing parts supplied by reference TRBV7-9 and TRBJ2-7, is DTGVSQNPRHKITKRGQNVTFRCDPISEHNRLYWYRQTLGQGPEFLTYFQNEAQLEKSRLLSDRFSAERPKGSFSTLEIQRTEQGDSAMYLCASSNSPTGLEQYFGPGTRLTVT.

On this clonotype itself: A much larger clone lies one base from this, so it may be a read error. The chain links TRBV27 to TRBJ2-3; D may be TRBD2 (6 bases). CDR1 and CDR2 from the germline V gene are MNHEY and SMNVEV (reference sequence). This CDR3 has 17 residues. Trimming removed 3 bases from V and 0 bases from J, with 16 bases in between. CDR3 amino acids: CASSFPSSGRSTDTQYF. In DNA form, the CDR3 reads TGTGCCAGCAGTTTCCCATCAAGCGGGCGTAGCACAGATACGCAGTATTTT.

In this sample, this clonotype turned up a few times. The rearrangement uses TRBV20-1 and TRBJ2-7, with TRBD2 matching over 9 bases. V dropped 3 bases and J dropped 6; count of bases not matched to a gene: 6. Germline values: CDR1 DFQATT, CDR2 SNEGSKA (reference sequence). This CDR3 region has 13 residues. Here the CDR3 reads CSASLAGAREQYF. As DNA, the CDR3 is TGCAGTGCTAGTTTAGCGGGAGCTCGCGAGCAGTACTTC.

This clonotype was counted ten times or more. CDR3 coding DNA: TGTGCCAGCAGCTTAATATCTGGAACTAATGAAAAACTGTTTTTT. It is translated as CASSLISGTNEKLFF. The chain carries TRBV7-9 and TRBJ1-4; no definite D call. Per the germline V gene, CDR1 is SEHNR and CDR2 is FQNEAQ (reference sequence). The CDR3 runs to 15 residues. V gave up 2 bases and J gave up 1 base, with 8 bases separating them.

The rearrangement uses TRBV11-2 and TRBJ2-7; a weak D match, TRBD2 (6 bases). CDR1 and CDR2 from the germline V gene are SGHAT and FQNNGV. Between the trimmed V and J ends, which lost 0 bases and 3 bases, there was a span of 15 bases. The CDR3 spans 16 residues. The CDR3 protein is CASSLDPGDGYYEQYF. As DNA, the CDR3 is TGTGCCAGCAGCTTAGACCCGGGGGACGGCTACTACGAGCAGTACTTC.

The V call is TRBV20-1, the J call TRBJ2-1; D perhaps matches TRBD2 (5 bases). Trimming removed 6 bases from V and 3 bases from J, with 15 bases in between. The germline gives CDR1 DFQATT, CDR2 SNEGSKA (reference sequence). The CDR3 runs to 14 residues. The CDR3 protein is CSAIGLRVYNEQFF. The CDR3 DNA reads TGCAGTGCCATCGGACTCCGCGTCTACAATGAGCAGTTCTTC.

With regard to this clonotype: A read error may explain this, as a much larger clone is one base away. This chain links TRBV5-1 with TRBJ2-3; D not certain. Germline V CDR1 and CDR2: SGHRS, YFSETQ. The CDR3 sequence is 16 residues long. Trimming removed 2 bases from V and 0 bases from J, with 13 bases in between. The CDR3 nucleotides are TGCGCCAGCAGCTTCTTGATCCGGGCTAGCACAGATACGCAGTATTTT. This gives the protein CASSFLIRASTDTQYF.

The rearrangement links TRBV15 to TRBJ2-1; D may match TRBD1 or TRBD2 (6 bases each). This CDR3 is built from 12 residues. Trimming took off 0 bases at V and 10 bases at J, with 7 bases between the two ends. Germline V CDR1 and CDR2: LNHNV, YYDKDF (reference sequence). CDR3 region: CATSREGGEQFF. Written as DNA, the CDR3 is TGTGCCACCAGCAGAGAGGGGGGCGAGCAGTTCTTC.

A few counts support this clonotype. The DNA for the CDR3 is TGTGCCAGCGAGGAGTGGGGAAAGCGGTACAATGAGCAGTTCTTC. Its protein is CASEEWGKRYNEQFF. The V gene is TRBV7-9, the J gene TRBJ2-1, with D possibly matching TRBD2 (5 bases). V gave up 8 bases and J gave up 4 bases, with 18 bases separating them. This CDR3 region has 15 residues. Germline-derived CDR1 and CDR2 are SEHNR and FQNEAQ (reference sequence).

This clonotype has at least ten counts. The rearrangement links TRBV28 to TRBJ1-5; D is uncertain. Germline CDR1 MDHEN, CDR2 SYDVKM. CDR3 length: 15 amino acids. The ends were cut back, 2 bases at V and 4 bases at J, with 12 bases in the middle. The CDR3 loop reads CASSLEGLLNQPQHF. In DNA, the CDR3 is TGTGCCAGCAGTTTAGAAGGACTATTAAATCAGCCCCAGCATTTT.

At least ten counts were recorded for this clonotype. V usage is TRBV4-3 and J usage is TRBJ2-1; 8 positions match TRBD2. After removal of 0 bases from V and 1 base from J, the junction contained 8 bases not matched to a gene. The CDR3 loop spans 18 amino acids. Germline V gives CDR1 LGHNA, CDR2 YSLEER. The CDR3 reads CASSQERLAGLSYNEQFF. CDR3 nucleotide sequence: TGCGCCAGCAGCCAAGAGAGGCTAGCGGGCCTTTCCTACAATGAGCAGTTCTTC.

The rearrangement links TRBV6-5 to TRBJ2-5, with 14 positions matching TRBD2. From germline, CDR1 is MNHEY and CDR2 SVGAGI. Unmatched junction bases numbered 8, after V lost 6 bases and J lost 5 bases. The CDR3 runs to 16 residues. The CDR3 bases are TGTGCCAGCAGCCGTCGACTAGCGGGAGGGCGGGAGACCCAGTACTTC. This sequence encodes CASSRRLAGGRETQYF.